This T cell receptor (beta chain) is drawn from a study of OX40 agonist ivuxolimab in advanced cancers. Clones were read by immunoSEQ multiplex PCR, and TCRdb kept only the in-frame ones, dropping some. Of approximately 91,000 clones listed, around 88% are singletons. The germline gives CDR1 SGHTA, CDR2 FQGTGA. The CDR3 is 17 residues long. The V segment lost 5 bases and the J segment 8 bases; nucleotides outside the gene matches: 11. The sequencing here drew on CD4+ or CD8+ T cells sorted from blood, taken in a trial of the OX40 agonist ivuxolimab. The gene calls are TRBV7-3 and TRBJ2-2; TRBD2 agrees at 13 bases. This TCR derives from an adult with an advanced solid tumor such as melanoma, head and neck, liver or kidney cancer. CDR3: CASSPGLAGASGGELFF. The CDR3 nucleotides read TGTGCCAGCAGCCCAGGACTAGCGGGGGCCTCCGGTGGGGAGCTGTTTTTT. Complete variable domain (other parts from reference TRBV7-3 and TRBJ2-2): GAGVSQTPSNKVTEKGKYVELRCDPISGHTALYWYRQSLGQGPEFLIYFQGTGAADDSGLPNDRFFAVRPEGSVSTLKIQRTERGDSAVYLCASSPGLAGASGGELFFGEGSRLTVL.